These 11 T cell receptor beta chains share one sample of origin, sequenced in a study of human T cells and chemical hapten exposure. Indicated time point: patch test 1, 2 weeks after DPC sensitization. Treatment here: therapeutic diphenylcyclopropenone sensitization with weekly scalp DPC. Each CDR3 protein gets one entry after TCRdb re-called the RACE reads with MiXCR. The sample holds about 360,000 distinct CDR3 sequences; under 9% are singletons and the top ten take approximately 8%. The input for sequencing was whole blood, taken in connection with sensitization to the hapten diphenylcyclopropenone (DPC). The receptors were gathered from a young woman with alopecia areata. Some clones in this sample may be carry-over from other donors' samples.

This clonotype was seen ten or more times. The genes are TRBV7-2 and TRBJ2-7; 8 positions agree with TRBD1. The germline gives CDR1 SGHTA, CDR2 FQGNSA. After removal of 4 bases from V and 7 bases from J, the junction contained 9 bases not matched to a gene. This CDR3 has 14 amino acids. CDR3 DNA sequence: TGTGCCAGCAGCTCAGGGACAGGTATTAATGAGCAGTACTTC. Its protein product is CASSSGTGINEQYF.

This clonotype appeared a few times. The chain recombines TRBV7-2 with TRBJ2-2; D is unclear. Germline values: CDR1 SGHTA, CDR2 FQGNSA. This CDR3 spans 14 amino acids. V was cut by 0 bases and J by 6 bases, with 8 bases left in between. The CDR3 is CASSLALTSGELFF. CDR3 in DNA: TGTGCCAGCAGCTTAGCACTAACATCCGGGGAGCTGTTTTTT.

This clonotype appeared a few times. This chain uses TRBV6-2 or TRBV6-3 with TRBJ2-3, with D possibly being TRBD1 or TRBD2 (6 bases each). V was clipped by 9 bases and J by 8 bases, with 18 bases between them. Germline V gene sequence: CDR1 MNHEY, CDR2 SVGEGT. The CDR3 has 13 amino acids. As DNA, the CDR3 is TGTGCCAGTCTGCAGGGGACTGGTGGTACGCAGTATTTT. This translates into CASLQGTGGTQYF.

In nucleotides, the CDR3 is TGTGCCATCGGGGACAGGGGGAATGAAAAACTGTTTTTT. Protein product: CAIGDRGNEKLFF. The rearrangement links TRBV10-3 to TRBJ1-4; 11 nucleotides agree with TRBD1. This CDR3 comprises 13 residues. The trim removed 8 bases at V and 5 bases at J, leaving 1 base unmatched. Germline CDR1 and CDR2: ENHRY and SYGVKD.

This clonotype was observed a handful of times. V gene TRBV24-1 combines with J gene TRBJ2-7; D possibly corresponds to TRBD2 (5 bases). The CDR3 has 13 residues. Looked up from germline, CDR1 is KGHDR and CDR2 is SFDVKD. V dropped 4 bases and J dropped 2 bases, with 8 bases sitting between them. For the CDR3, the DNA is TGTGCCACCAGTGACCCCGGGACCTACGAGCAGTACTTC. It yields the protein CATSDPGTYEQYF.

This clonotype was found a few times. The chain employs TRBV27 and TRBJ1-2; 12 bases map to TRBD1. Germline V gene sequence: CDR1 MNHEY, CDR2 SMNVEV (reference sequence). V lost 5 bases to trimming and J lost 8 bases; unmatched junction nucleotides: 6. This CDR3 region has 14 residues. CDR3 DNA: TGTGCCAGCAGTCCAGGGGACAGGGGGCCCGGCTACACCTTC. It yields the protein CASSPGDRGPGYTF.

This clonotype was counted at least ten times. The chain uses TRBV29-1 and TRBJ2-1; 11 bases are a match to TRBD1. This CDR3 is built from 15 residues. From germline, CDR1 is SQVTM and CDR2 ANQGSEA. The V segment lost 6 bases and the J segment 9 bases; nucleotides outside the gene matches: 13. This chain's CDR3 is CSVKLPGQGVGEQFF. The CDR3 nucleotides read TGCAGCGTGAAACTTCCGGGACAGGGGGTCGGTGAGCAGTTCTTC.

The V gene is TRBV28, the J gene TRBJ1-4, with D possibly matching TRBD1 (5 bases). This CDR3 comprises 17 residues. The germline V gene encodes CDR1 MDHEN and CDR2 SYDVKM. Trimming removed 5 bases from V and 5 bases from J, with 21 bases in between. The CDR3 nucleotides read TGTGCCAGCAGTAGCTCCCCCCGTGCGGGGGAGAATGAAAAACTGTTTTTT. It encodes CASSSSPRAGENEKLFF.

CDR3 protein: CASSPSGEHTGELFF. In DNA, the CDR3 is TGTGCCAGCAGTCCCTCTGGGGAGCACACCGGGGAGCTGTTTTTT. V usage is TRBV6-2 or TRBV6-3 and J usage is TRBJ2-2; the D gene is possibly TRBD2 (5 bases). Per the germline V gene, CDR1 is MNHEY and CDR2 is SVGEGT. The CDR3 contains 15 residues. The ends were cut back, 5 bases at V and 3 bases at J, with 13 bases in the middle.

This clonotype has ten or more counts. V is TRBV18 and J is TRBJ2-7; possibly TRBD1 for D (6 bases). The CDR3 runs 15 residues. V was clipped by 3 bases and J by 2 bases, with 14 bases between them. The germline CDR1 and CDR2 sequences are KGHSH and LQKENI. The CDR3, as DNA: TGTGCCAGCTCACCTAAGGGGGACACCGCCTACGAGCAGTACTTC. It yields the protein CASSPKGDTAYEQYF.

This clonotype was recorded at least ten times. The CDR3 loop reads CASSQDHRPEQYF. The CDR3 DNA sequence: TGCGCCAGCAGCCAAGACCACCGGCCCGAGCAGTACTTC. V and J are TRBV4-1 and TRBJ2-7; D uncertain. The V end was cut by 0 bases, the J end by 6 bases, with 9 bases between. The length of the CDR3 is 13 residues. Germline CDR1 and CDR2: MGHRA and YSYEKL.